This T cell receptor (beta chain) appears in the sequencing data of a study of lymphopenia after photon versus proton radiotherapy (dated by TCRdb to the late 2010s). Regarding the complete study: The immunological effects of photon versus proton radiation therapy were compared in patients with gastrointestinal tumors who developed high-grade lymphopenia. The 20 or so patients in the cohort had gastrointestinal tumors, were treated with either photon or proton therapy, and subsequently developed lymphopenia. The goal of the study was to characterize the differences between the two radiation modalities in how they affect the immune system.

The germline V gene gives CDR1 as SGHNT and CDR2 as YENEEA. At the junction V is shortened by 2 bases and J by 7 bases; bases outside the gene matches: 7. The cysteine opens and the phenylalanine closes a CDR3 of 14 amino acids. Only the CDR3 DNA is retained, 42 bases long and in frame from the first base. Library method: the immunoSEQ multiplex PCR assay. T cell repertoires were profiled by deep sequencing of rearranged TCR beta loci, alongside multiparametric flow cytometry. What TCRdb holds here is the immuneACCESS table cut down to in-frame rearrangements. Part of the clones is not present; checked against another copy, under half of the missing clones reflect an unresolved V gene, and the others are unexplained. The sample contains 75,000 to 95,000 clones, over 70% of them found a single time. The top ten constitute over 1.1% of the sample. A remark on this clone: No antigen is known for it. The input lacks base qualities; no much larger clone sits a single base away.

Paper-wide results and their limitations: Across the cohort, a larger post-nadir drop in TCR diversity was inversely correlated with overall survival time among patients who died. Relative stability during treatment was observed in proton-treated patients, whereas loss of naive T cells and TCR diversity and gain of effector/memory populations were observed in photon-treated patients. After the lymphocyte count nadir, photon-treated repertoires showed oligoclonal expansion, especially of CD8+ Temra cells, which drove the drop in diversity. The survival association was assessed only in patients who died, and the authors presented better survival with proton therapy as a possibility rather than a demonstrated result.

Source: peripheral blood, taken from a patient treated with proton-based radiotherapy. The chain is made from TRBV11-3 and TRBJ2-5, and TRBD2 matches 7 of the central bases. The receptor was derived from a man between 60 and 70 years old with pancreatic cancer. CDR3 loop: CASSLTSASGTQYF. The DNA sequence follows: TGTGCCAGCAGCTTAACTAGCGCCTCAGGGACCCAGTACTTC.